This TCR beta chain is from a study of blood T cell repertoires in COVID-19. The wider study: Material from acute and convalescent COVID-19 was sourced from the United States, Italy and Spain. The analysed material was cDNA or gDNA that came from T cells, B-cell-depleted T cells, or PBMCs.

In germline, CDR1 is LNHDA, CDR2 SQIVND (reference sequence). V lost 9 bases, J lost 5 bases, and 7 bases stayed unmatched. The CDR3 spans 14 residues. As processed by the authors: Estimation of nucleated cell counts relied on the amplification of reference gene primers. Measured with immunoSEQ multiplex PCR; TCRdb has only the in-frame clones, and not every one. V and J calls and clone size are given by that table; D and trimming were obtained from the DNA. Found here are over 85,000 clones, 75% to 85% of them singletons; the top ten hold approximately 25%. The rearrangement links TRBV19 to TRBJ2-2, with 9 positions matching TRBD1. The receptor was isolated from a man between 70 and 80 years old with acute or convalescent COVID-19. Sample: peripheral blood. The CDR3 DNA reads as TGTGCCAGCTATGACAGGGGGGCGACCGGGGAGCTGTTTTTT. It yields the protein CASYDRGATGELFF.